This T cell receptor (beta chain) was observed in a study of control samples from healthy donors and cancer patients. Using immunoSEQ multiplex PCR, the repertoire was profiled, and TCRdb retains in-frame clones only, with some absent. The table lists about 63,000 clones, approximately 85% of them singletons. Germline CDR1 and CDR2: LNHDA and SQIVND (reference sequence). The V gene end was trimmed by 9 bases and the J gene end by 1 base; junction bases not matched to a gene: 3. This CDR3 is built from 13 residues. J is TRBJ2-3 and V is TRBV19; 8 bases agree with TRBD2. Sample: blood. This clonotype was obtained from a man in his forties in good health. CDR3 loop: CASRGGGTDTQYF. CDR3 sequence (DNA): TGTGCCAGCCGGGGGGGAGGCACAGATACGCAGTATTTT.